This T cell receptor beta chain was recovered during a study of blood T cell repertoires in COVID-19. Sequenced by immunoSEQ multiplex PCR; TCRdb stores in-frame clones only, minus some. The data contain 200,000 to 300,000 clones, around nine tenths of them singletons. The CDR3 covers 20 residues. Per germline, CDR1 KGHSH and CDR2 LQKENI. V gave up 0 bases and J gave up 0 bases; unmatched junction bases: 13. Sequencing was performed on peripheral blood. The rearrangement uses TRBV18 and TRBJ2-1; 8 bases map to TRBD2. This receptor was taken from a woman aged 60-75 years who had recovered from COVID-19. The CDR3 is CASSPPLGSVAGISYNEQFF. As DNA, the CDR3 is TGTGCCAGCTCACCACCTCTCGGGTCCGTAGCGGGGATCTCCTACAATGAGCAGTTCTTC.